Listed below are T cell receptor beta chains from one sample, sequenced in a study of blood T cell repertoires in COVID-19. Sequenced by immunoSEQ multiplex PCR; TCRdb stores in-frame clones only, minus some. The sample lists about 48,000 clones, more than 75% occurring once. The specimen sequenced was peripheral blood. These receptors were collected from a woman older than 75 with COVID-19, enrolled during active disease. CDR3s include the opening cysteine and the closing phenylalanine or tryptophan. The order of the fields is V gene, J gene, CDR3 protein.

v_gene: TRBV4-2
j_gene: TRBJ1-2
CDR3aa: CASSHRSGTGRYGYTF

v_gene: TRBV5-1
j_gene: TRBJ1-2
CDR3aa: CASSLGAARNYGYTF

v_gene: TRBV7-9
j_gene: TRBJ2-1
CDR3aa: CASSFLLGLAGGPRNEQFF

v_gene: TRBV5-1
j_gene: TRBJ2-1
CDR3aa: CASSFSLAPSGEQFF

v_gene: TRBV6-6
j_gene: TRBJ2-7
CDR3aa: CASSSRDRVHEQYF

v_gene: TRBV27
j_gene: TRBJ2-3
CDR3aa: CASRLTSGNRDTQYF

v_gene: TRBV23-1
j_gene: TRBJ2-1
CDR3aa: CASKGTSGGHWDEQFF

v_gene: TRBV28
j_gene: TRBJ1-2
CDR3aa: CASSGHPGGQNYGYTF

v_gene: TRBV30
j_gene: TRBJ1-5
CDR3aa: CAWSLTGGNQPQHF

v_gene: TRBV5-1
j_gene: TRBJ1-4
CDR3aa: CASSLGSGRGNEKLFF

v_gene: TRBV27
j_gene: TRBJ1-5
CDR3aa: CASSLRGGRLADQPQHF

v_gene: TRBV7-9
j_gene: TRBJ1-1
CDR3aa: CASSLQVNTEAFF

v_gene: TRBV5-4
j_gene: TRBJ2-7
CDR3aa: CASSPPDRGVNEQYF

v_gene: TRBV6-6
j_gene: TRBJ2-7
CDR3aa: CASRATGGGSKYEQYF

v_gene: TRBV7-9
j_gene: TRBJ1-3
CDR3aa: CASSWLTGAFPGNTIYF

v_gene: TRBV9
j_gene: TRBJ2-3
CDR3aa: CASPVRLGQYF

v_gene: TRBV7-8
j_gene: TRBJ1-1
CDR3aa: CASSLRTLGQLEAFF

v_gene: TRBV6-2/TRBV6-3
j_gene: TRBJ2-4
CDR3aa: CASSTRQGPALAKNIQYF

v_gene: TRBV27
j_gene: TRBJ2-3
CDR3aa: CASAGLRVGGTDTQYF

v_gene: TRBV5-4
j_gene: TRBJ2-7
CDR3aa: CASSSPGYEQYF

v_gene: TRBV19
j_gene: TRBJ1-1
CDR3aa: CASSREGGNTEAFF

v_gene: TRBV18
j_gene: TRBJ2-5
CDR3aa: CASSPLRTAQETQYF

v_gene: TRBV7-2
j_gene: TRBJ2-5
CDR3aa: CASSPQATGQETQYF

v_gene: TRBV5-1
j_gene: TRBJ1-1
CDR3aa: CASSLNGGNTEAFF

v_gene: TRBV18
j_gene: TRBJ1-2
CDR3aa: CASSPLEAASYGYTF

v_gene: TRBV27
j_gene: TRBJ2-1
CDR3aa: CASSLSGLAGNEQFF

v_gene: TRBV15
j_gene: TRBJ1-2
CDR3aa: CATSRGQGNNYGYTF

v_gene: TRBV19
j_gene: TRBJ2-3
CDR3aa: CASRNPGLGLDTQYF

v_gene: TRBV2
j_gene: TRBJ1-5
CDR3aa: CASSVQGLNQPQHF